Listed below are T cell receptor beta chains from one sample, sequenced in a study of blood T cell repertoires in COVID-19. Using immunoSEQ multiplex PCR, the repertoire was profiled, and TCRdb retains in-frame clones only, with some absent. The sample has about 80,000 clones; approximately 78% are singletons. The sample comprised peripheral blood. These receptor sequences come from a woman in her 70s with acute or convalescent COVID-19. CDR3s include the opening cysteine and the closing phenylalanine or tryptophan. D genes are given only for firm matches. The listing skips clone size in some rows; elsewhere it reads once, few, many or a size class.

d_call	v_call	j_call	clone_size	cdr3_aa	cdr3_nt
TRBD1	TRBV10-1	TRBJ1-2	NA	CASSESDEGGDSKYSYGYTF	TGCGCCAGCAGTGAGTCGGATGAAGGGGGCGATTCTAAATATAGCTATGGCTACACCTTC
TRBD1	TRBV18	TRBJ1-2	once	CASSPPRDRANYGYTF	TGTGCCAGCTCACCACCGAGGGACAGAGCTAACTATGGCTACACCTTC
TRBD2	TRBV5-4	TRBJ2-1	NA	CASSPGLAGMYEQFF	TGTGCCAGCAGCCCGGGACTAGCGGGAATGTATGAGCAGTTCTTC
TRBD1	TRBV4-1	TRBJ1-5	once	CASSQEPRGYNQPQHF	TGCGCCAGCAGCCAAGAGCCCAGGGGGTACAATCAGCCCCAGCATTTT
NA	TRBV2	TRBJ1-4	NA	CASSEDRASEKLFF	TGTGCCAGCAGTGAAGACAGGGCGAGTGAAAAACTGTTTTTT
TRBD2	TRBV10-2	TRBJ2-7	NA	CARTAGVTYEQYF	TGCGCCAGAACAGCGGGAGTAACCTACGAGCAGTACTTC
TRBD2	TRBV10-1	TRBJ2-7	NA	CASSLLPGLAASPYEQYF	TGCGCCAGCTCACTATTACCGGGACTAGCGGCGTCGCCCTACGAGCAGTACTTC
TRBD2	TRBV4-1	TRBJ2-1	NA	CASSPGLDEQFF	TGCGCCAGCAGCCCGGGACTAGATGAGCAGTTCTTC
NA	TRBV7-9	TRBJ2-2	NA	CASSLRQATGELFF	TGTGCCAGCAGCTTGCGACAGGCCACCGGGGAGCTGTTTTTT
NA	TRBV15	TRBJ1-5	once	CATNKSPRVSGNQPQHF	TGTGCCACCAACAAGAGTCCCAGGGTTTCGGGCAATCAGCCCCAGCATTTT
NA	TRBV18	TRBJ2-3	NA	CASSLGASPDERMYF	TGTGCCAGCTCATTAGGGGCCAGCCCGGACGAGCGAATGTATTTT
NA	TRBV7-3	TRBJ2-1	NA	CASSLDDRYNEQFF	TGTGCCAGCAGCTTAGACGACAGATACAATGAGCAGTTCTTC
NA	TRBV24-1	TRBJ1-2	NA	CATSDLHGSNYGYTF	TGTGCCACCAGTGATTTGCACGGGTCTAACTATGGCTACACCTTC
NA	TRBV4-1	TRBJ1-5	NA	CASSQDYGGRQPQHF	TGCGCCAGCAGCCAAGATTATGGGGGCCGGCAGCCCCAGCATTTT
NA	TRBV6-2/TRBV6-3	TRBJ1-6	NA	CASSYSPSISPLHF	TGTGCCAGCAGTTACTCGCCCAGTATTTCACCCCTCCACTTT
NA	TRBV5-4	TRBJ2-5	NA	CASSLGETAGETQYF	TGTGCCAGCAGCTTGGGTGAGACAGCCGGGGAGACCCAGTACTTC
TRBD1	TRBV2	TRBJ1-2	NA	CASTGTGGLYGYTF	TGTGCCAGCACTGGGACAGGCGGCCTCTATGGCTACACCTTC
TRBD1	TRBV4-1	TRBJ1-6	NA	CASSQDWRTGDSPLHF	TGCGCCAGCAGCCAAGATTGGAGGACAGGGGATTCACCCCTCCACTTT
TRBD1	TRBV30	TRBJ1-2	NA	CAWKGQGRNYGYTF	TGTGCCTGGAAGGGACAGGGGCGGAACTATGGCTACACCTTC
NA	TRBV12-3/TRBV12-4	TRBJ2-1	NA	CASSLAGGGEQFF	TGTGCCAGCAGTTTAGCAGGGGGGGGTGAGCAGTTCTTC
NA	TRBV7-3	TRBJ2-2	NA	CASSTRDSRNTGELFF	TGTGCCAGCAGCACACGGGACTCCAGGAACACCGGGGAGCTGTTTTTT
NA	TRBV19	TRBJ2-3	NA	CASSIGNSNTQYF	TGTGCCAGTAGTATAGGAAACTCAAATACGCAGTATTTT
TRBD1	TRBV5-4	TRBJ2-5	NA	CASRQGTGGYRETQYF	TGTGCCAGCAGGCAGGGGACAGGGGGATATCGGGAGACCCAGTACTTC
NA	TRBV2	TRBJ2-1	NA	CASSRLQGSSAQGSEQFF	TGTGCCAGCAGTAGGTTACAGGGATCGAGCGCCCAGGGGAGTGAGCAGTTCTTC
TRBD1	TRBV15	TRBJ1-6	few	CATSGGTAGRNSPLHF	TGTGCCACCAGCGGAGGGACAGCGGGAAGGAATTCACCCCTCCACTTT
NA	TRBV5-1	TRBJ2-1	NA	CASSLRRDPYNEQFF	TGCGCCAGCAGCTTGAGGAGGGACCCCTACAATGAGCAGTTCTTC
TRBD2	TRBV9	TRBJ2-1	NA	CASSVAASGFYNEQFF	TGTGCCAGCAGCGTAGCGGCTAGCGGATTTTACAATGAGCAGTTCTTC
TRBD1	TRBV4-1	TRBJ2-5	NA	CASSAYRGIQETQYF	TGCGCCAGCAGCGCATACAGGGGAATACAAGAGACCCAGTACTTC
NA	TRBV7-9	TRBJ2-3	NA	CASSLGTGEDTQYF	TGTGCCAGCAGCTTAGGCACAGGTGAAGATACGCAGTATTTT
TRBD1	TRBV5-1	TRBJ1-2	NA	CASSSGDSRGYTF	TGCGCCAGCAGCTCTGGGGACAGTCGGGGCTACACCTTC
NA	TRBV19	TRBJ2-3	NA	CASGGAADTQYF	TGTGCCAGTGGGGGGGCGGCAGATACGCAGTATTTT
NA	TRBV14	TRBJ1-2	NA	CASSQDAGVYGYTF	TGTGCCAGCAGCCAAGATGCAGGCGTCTATGGCTACACCTTC
TRBD2	TRBV9	TRBJ2-7	NA	CASSVGRASGTNGYEQYF	TGTGCCAGCAGCGTAGGGAGGGCTAGCGGGACTAATGGCTACGAGCAGTACTTC
TRBD1	TRBV6-6	TRBJ1-4	NA	CASRDRESEKLFF	TGTGCCAGCAGGGACAGGGAGAGTGAAAAACTGTTTTTT
NA	TRBV29-1	TRBJ2-6	NA	CSVEVGSGANVLTF	TGCAGCGTTGAAGTCGGTTCTGGGGCCAACGTCCTGACTTTC
NA	TRBV3-1/TRBV3-2	TRBJ1-1	NA	CASSQEGARTEAFF	TGTGCCAGCAGCCAAGAAGGGGCGCGGACTGAAGCTTTCTTT
NA	TRBV20-1	TRBJ1-2	once	CSASGFETTNYGYTF	TGCAGTGCTAGTGGATTTGAAACGACAAACTATGGCTACACCTTC
TRBD2	TRBV19	TRBJ2-3	NA	CASTKGPAAGGADTQYF	TGTGCCAGTACAAAAGGCCCAGCAGCGGGAGGAGCAGATACGCAGTATTTT
NA	TRBV10-3	TRBJ2-7	NA	CAISEPIGSYEQYF	TGTGCCATCAGTGAGCCCATCGGGTCCTACGAGCAGTACTTC
TRBD1	TRBV5-5	TRBJ2-2	NA	CASIGTGSGELFF	TGTGCCAGCATCGGGACAGGAAGCGGGGAGCTGTTTTTT